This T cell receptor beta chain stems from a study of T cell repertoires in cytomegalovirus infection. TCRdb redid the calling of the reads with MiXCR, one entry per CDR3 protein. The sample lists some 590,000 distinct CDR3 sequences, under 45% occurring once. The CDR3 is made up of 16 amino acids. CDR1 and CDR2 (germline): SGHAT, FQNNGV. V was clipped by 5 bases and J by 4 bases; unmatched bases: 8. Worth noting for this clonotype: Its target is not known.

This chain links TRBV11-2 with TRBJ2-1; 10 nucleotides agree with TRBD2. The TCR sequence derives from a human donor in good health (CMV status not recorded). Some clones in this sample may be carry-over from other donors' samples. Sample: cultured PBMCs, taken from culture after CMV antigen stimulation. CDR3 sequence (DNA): TGTGCCAGCAGCCCCCCGAGCGGGAGGGCGTACAATGAGCAGTTCTTC. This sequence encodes CASSPPSGRAYNEQFF.